The present TCR beta chain was sequenced within a study of naive and memory T cell subsets. Comments on this clonotype: What it recognizes is unknown.

An equimolar mix of two oligonucleotides served as the beta constant-region primer for TRBC1 and TRBC2. Four rounds of PCR amplified the ligated cDNA using nested alpha and beta constant-region primers plus SP2. Each CDR3 protein is one row after TCRdb ran MiXCR on the UMI-ligation and nested PCR reads. The sample carries some 30,000 distinct CDR3 sequences, approximately 17% recorded once. The study's findings and limits: In naive cells, over 90% of TCR sequences were seen only once.

Alpha and beta libraries were amplified separately from the second PCR onward. CD8 T cells were positively selected from what remained after CD4 positive selection. Sorting gates: effector memory CD45RA-CD27-, EMRA CD45RA+CD27-. V dropped 3 bases and J dropped 0 bases, with 9 bases sitting between them. This CDR3 contains 14 residues. From germline, CDR1 is LNHDA and CDR2 SQIVND (reference sequence). Sequenced material: effector memory CD4+ T cells from blood. Specified subset: effector memory, CD45RA- CD27-. The chain joins TRBV19 to TRBJ2-7; the D gene is possibly TRBD2 (5 bases). The TCR originated in a human donor in good health. The CDR3 sequence: CASSMSGSSYEQYF. For the CDR3, the DNA is TGTGCCAGTAGTATGAGCGGAAGCTCCTACGAGCAGTACTTC.